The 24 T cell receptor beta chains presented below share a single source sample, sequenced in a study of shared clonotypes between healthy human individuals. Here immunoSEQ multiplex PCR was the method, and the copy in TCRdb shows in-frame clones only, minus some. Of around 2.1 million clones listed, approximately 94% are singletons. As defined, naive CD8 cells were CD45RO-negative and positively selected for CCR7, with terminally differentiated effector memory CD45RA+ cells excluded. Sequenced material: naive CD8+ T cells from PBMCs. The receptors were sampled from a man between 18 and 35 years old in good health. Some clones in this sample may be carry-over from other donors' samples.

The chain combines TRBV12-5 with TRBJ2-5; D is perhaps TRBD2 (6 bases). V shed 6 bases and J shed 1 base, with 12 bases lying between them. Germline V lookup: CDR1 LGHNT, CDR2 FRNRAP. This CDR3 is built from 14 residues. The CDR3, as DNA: TGTGCTAGTGGCGGAGGGACCTCCCAAGAGACCCAGTACTTC. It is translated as CASGGGTSQETQYF.

The CDR3 DNA sequence: TGTGCCAGCAGGGGCCCGTCAGGGCCCTACTACGAGCAGTACTTC. This encodes CASRGPSGPYYEQYF. This chain joins TRBV28 and TRBJ2-7; tentative D call: TRBD1 (5 bases). CDR3 length: 15 residues. CDR1 MDHEN and CDR2 SYDVKM come from the germline V gene. V was clipped by 6 bases and J by 3 bases, with 18 bases between them.

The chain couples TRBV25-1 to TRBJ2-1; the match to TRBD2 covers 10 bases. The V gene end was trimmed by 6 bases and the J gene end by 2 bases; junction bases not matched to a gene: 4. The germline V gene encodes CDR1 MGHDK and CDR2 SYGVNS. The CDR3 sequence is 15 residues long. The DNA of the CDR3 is TGTGCCAGCAGGACTAGCGGGTACACCTACAATGAGCAGTTCTTC. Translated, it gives CASRTSGYTYNEQFF.

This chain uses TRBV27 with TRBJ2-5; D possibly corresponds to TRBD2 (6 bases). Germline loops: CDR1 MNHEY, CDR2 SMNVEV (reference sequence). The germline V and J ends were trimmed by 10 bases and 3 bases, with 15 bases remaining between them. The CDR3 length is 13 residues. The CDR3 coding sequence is TGTGCCACCCTAGCGCCGGGGAAAGAGACCCAGTACTTC. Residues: CATLAPGKETQYF.

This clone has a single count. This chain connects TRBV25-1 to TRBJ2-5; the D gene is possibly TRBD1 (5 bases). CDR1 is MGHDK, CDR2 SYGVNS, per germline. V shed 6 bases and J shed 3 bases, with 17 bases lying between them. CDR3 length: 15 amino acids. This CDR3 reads CASSLEGAGEETQYF. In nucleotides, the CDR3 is TGTGCCAGCAGCCTTGAAGGGGCAGGCGAAGAGACCCAGTACTTC.

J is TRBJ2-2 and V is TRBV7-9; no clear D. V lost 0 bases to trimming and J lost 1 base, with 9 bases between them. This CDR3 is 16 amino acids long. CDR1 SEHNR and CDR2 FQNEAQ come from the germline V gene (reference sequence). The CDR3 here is CASSLAVSRNTGELFF. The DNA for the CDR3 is TGTGCCAGCAGCTTAGCAGTTAGTAGGAACACCGGGGAGCTGTTTTTT.

The CDR3 sequence is CASSLYRNTEAFF. The CDR3, as DNA: TGTGCCAGCAGCTTGTACAGGAACACTGAAGCTTTCTTT. The chain carries TRBV7-9 and TRBJ1-1; D remains ambiguous. Germline CDR1 and CDR2: SEHNR and FQNEAQ (reference sequence). V was trimmed by 3 bases and J by 1 base, leaving 6 bases between them. The CDR3 contains 13 residues.

The CDR3 DNA is TGCGCCAGCAGCCAAGAACGCCTAGCGGGAGTATCCTACGAGCAGTACTTC. Protein sequence: CASSQERLAGVSYEQYF. The gene calls are TRBV4-1 and TRBJ2-7; 10 nucleotides align to TRBD2. Germline values: CDR1 MGHRA, CDR2 YSYEKL. The V segment lost 0 bases and the J segment 1 base; nucleotides outside the gene matches: 6. The CDR3 consists of 17 residues.

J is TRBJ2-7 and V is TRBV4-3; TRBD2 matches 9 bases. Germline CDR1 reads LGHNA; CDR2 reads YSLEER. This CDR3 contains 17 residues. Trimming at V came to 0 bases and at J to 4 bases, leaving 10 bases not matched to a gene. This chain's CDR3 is CASSQDLPLAGVYEQYF. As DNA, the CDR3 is TGCGCCAGCAGCCAAGATCTTCCGTTAGCGGGGGTATACGAGCAGTACTTC.

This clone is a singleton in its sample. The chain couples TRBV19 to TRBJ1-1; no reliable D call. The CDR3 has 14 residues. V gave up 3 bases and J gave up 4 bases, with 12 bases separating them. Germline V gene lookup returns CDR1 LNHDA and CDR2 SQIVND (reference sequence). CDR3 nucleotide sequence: TGTGCCAGTAGTATGAAAGGACGGCCCACTGAAGCTTTCTTT. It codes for CASSMKGRPTEAFF.

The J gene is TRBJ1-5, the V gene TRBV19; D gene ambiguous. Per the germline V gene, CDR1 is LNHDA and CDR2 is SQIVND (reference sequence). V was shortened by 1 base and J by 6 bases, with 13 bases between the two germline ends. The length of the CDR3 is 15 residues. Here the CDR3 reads CASSIVGAGPQPQHF. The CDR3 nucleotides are TGTGCCAGTAGTATAGTTGGTGCGGGCCCTCAGCCCCAGCATTTT.

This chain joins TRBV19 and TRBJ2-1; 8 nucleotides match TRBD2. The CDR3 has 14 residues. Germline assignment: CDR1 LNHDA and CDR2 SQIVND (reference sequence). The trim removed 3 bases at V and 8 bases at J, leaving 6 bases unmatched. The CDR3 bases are TGTGCCAGTAGTATCTTCGGGAGGGCTGATGAGCAGTTCTTC. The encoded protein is CASSIFGRADEQFF.

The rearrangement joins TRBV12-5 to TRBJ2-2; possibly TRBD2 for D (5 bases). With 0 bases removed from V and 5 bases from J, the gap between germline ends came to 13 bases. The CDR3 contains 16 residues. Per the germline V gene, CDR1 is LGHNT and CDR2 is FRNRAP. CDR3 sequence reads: CASGLVSGRDTGELFF. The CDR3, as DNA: TGTGCTAGTGGTTTGGTATCGGGGAGAGATACCGGGGAGCTGTTTTTT.

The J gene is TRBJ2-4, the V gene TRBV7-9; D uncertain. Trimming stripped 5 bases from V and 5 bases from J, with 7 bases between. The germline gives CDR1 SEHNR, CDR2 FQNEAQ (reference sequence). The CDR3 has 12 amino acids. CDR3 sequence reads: CASSIWENIQYF. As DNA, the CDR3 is TGTGCCAGCAGCATATGGGAAAACATTCAGTACTTC. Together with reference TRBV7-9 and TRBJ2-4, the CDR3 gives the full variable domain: DTGVSQNPRHKITKRGQNVTFRCDPISEHNRLYWYRQTLGQGPEFLTYFQNEAQLEKSRLLSDRFSAERPKGSFSTLEIQRTEQGDSAMYLCASSIWENIQYFGAGTRLSVL.

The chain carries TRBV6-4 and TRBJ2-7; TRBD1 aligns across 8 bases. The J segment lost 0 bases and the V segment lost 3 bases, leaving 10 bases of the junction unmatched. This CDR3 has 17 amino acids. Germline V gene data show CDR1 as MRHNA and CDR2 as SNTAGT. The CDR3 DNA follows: TGTGCCAGCAGTGAGAAGTGCCGGGACAGGACCTCCTACGAGCAGTACTTC. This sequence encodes CASSEKCRDRTSYEQYF.

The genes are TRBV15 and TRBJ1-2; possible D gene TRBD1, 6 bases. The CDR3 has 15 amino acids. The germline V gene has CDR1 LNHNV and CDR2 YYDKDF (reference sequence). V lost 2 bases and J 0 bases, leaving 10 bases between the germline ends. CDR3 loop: CATSRKTGANYGYTF. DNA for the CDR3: TGTGCCACCAGCAGAAAGACAGGAGCTAACTATGGCTACACCTTC.

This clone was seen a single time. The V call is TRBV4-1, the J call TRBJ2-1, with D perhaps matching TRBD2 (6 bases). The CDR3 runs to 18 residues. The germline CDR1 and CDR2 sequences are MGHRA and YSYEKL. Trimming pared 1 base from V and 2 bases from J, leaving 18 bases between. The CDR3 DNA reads TGCGCCAGCAGCCAAGTCCCCCCAGGAGGGATGACCTACAATGAGCAGTTCTTC. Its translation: CASSQVPPGGMTYNEQFF.

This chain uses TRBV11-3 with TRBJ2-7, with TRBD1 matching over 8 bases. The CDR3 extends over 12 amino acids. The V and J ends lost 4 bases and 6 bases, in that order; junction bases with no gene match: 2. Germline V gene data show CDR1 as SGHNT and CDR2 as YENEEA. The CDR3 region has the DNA TGTGCCAGCAGCTCTGGGACAGGCGAGCAGTACTTC. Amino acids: CASSSGTGEQYF.

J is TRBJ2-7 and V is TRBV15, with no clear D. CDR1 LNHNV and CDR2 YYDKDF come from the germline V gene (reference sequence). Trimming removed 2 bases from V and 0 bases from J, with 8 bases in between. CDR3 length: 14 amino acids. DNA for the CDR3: TGTGCCACCAGCAGATCCGGAAACTCCTACGAGCAGTACTTC. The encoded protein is CATSRSGNSYEQYF.

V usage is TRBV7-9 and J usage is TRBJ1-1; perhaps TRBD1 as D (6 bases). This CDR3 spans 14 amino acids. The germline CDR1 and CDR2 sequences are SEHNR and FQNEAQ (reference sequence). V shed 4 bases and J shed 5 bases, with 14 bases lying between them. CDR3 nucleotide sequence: TGTGCCAGCAGCTCCAGCAGGGGAGGTACTGAAGCTTTCTTT. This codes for CASSSSRGGTEAFF. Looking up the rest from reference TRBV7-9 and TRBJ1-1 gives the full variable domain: DTGVSQNPRHKITKRGQNVTFRCDPISEHNRLYWYRQTLGQGPEFLTYFQNEAQLEKSRLLSDRFSAERPKGSFSTLEIQRTEQGDSAMYLCASSSSRGGTEAFFGQGTRLTVV.

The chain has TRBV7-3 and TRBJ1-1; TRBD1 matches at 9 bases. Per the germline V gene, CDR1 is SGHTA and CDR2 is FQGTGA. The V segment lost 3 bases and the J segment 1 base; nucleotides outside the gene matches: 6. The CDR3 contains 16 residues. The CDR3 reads CASSFAHRGPNTEAFF. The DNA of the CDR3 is TGTGCCAGCAGCTTCGCCCACAGGGGGCCGAACACTGAAGCTTTCTTT. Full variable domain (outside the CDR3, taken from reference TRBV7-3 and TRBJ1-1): GAGVSQTPSNKVTEKGKYVELRCDPISGHTALYWYRQSLGQGPEFLIYFQGTGAADDSGLPNDRFFAVRPEGSVSTLKIQRTERGDSAVYLCASSFAHRGPNTEAFFGQGTRLTVV.

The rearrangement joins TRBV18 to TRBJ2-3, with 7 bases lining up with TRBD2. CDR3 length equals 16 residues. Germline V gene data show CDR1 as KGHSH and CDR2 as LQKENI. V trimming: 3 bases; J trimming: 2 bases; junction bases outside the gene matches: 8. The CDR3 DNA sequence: TGTGCCAGCTCACCGCAGGTGGGAGGGTTCACAGATACGCAGTATTTT. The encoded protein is CASSPQVGGFTDTQYF.

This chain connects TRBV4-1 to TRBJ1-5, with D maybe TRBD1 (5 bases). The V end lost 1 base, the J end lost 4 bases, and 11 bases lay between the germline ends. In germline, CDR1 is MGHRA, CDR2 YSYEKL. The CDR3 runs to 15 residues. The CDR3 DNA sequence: TGCGCCAGCAGCCAAGCGTGGGGGTGGAATCAGCCCCAGCATTTT. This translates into CASSQAWGWNQPQHF.

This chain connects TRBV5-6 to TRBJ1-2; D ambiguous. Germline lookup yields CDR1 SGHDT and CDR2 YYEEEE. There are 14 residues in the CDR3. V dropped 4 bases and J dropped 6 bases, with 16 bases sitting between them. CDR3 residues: CASSGEDLRDGYTF. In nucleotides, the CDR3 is TGTGCCAGCAGCGGAGAAGACCTCCGGGATGGCTACACCTTC.